Presented here are 8 T cell receptor beta chains from one specimen sequenced in a study of blood T cells in healthy people across ages. Alongside a J-beta primer mix, a sample-barcoded 5' primer served in a second PCR lasting roughly 7 to 11 cycles. TCRdb re-called the 5' RACE reads through MiXCR, storing one row per CDR3 protein. This table holds hundreds of thousands of distinct CDR3 sequences, around 25% found once. The same sample was also studied in work on T cells of mothers and their children.

The material sequenced was blood. The receptors come from a boy aged 5-17 years in good health.

The J gene is TRBJ1-2, the V gene TRBV27; possible D gene TRBD1, 5 bases. The CDR3 loop spans 14 amino acids. Per the germline V gene, CDR1 is MNHEY and CDR2 is SMNVEV (reference sequence). The germline V and J ends were trimmed by 2 bases and 2 bases, with 9 bases remaining between them. CDR3 in DNA: TGTGCCAGCAGTTTACGCTGGGGGAACTATGGCTACACCTTC. This translates into CASSLRWGNYGYTF.

The chain couples TRBV20-1 to TRBJ2-1; 7 nucleotides match TRBD2. The CDR3 contains 16 residues. The junction had 8 bases not matched to a gene; V was cut back by 3 bases and J by 0 bases. CDR1 and CDR2 from the germline V gene are DFQATT and SNEGSKA (reference sequence). CDR3 sequence (DNA): TGCAGTGCTAGTAATCTAGCGGTTAACTCCTACAATGAGCAGTTCTTC. Translated: CSASNLAVNSYNEQFF.

This clonotype was counted between two and nine times. V gene TRBV7-3 combines with J gene TRBJ2-2; D gene uncertain. The V gene's germline CDR1 is SGHTA and CDR2 FQGTGA. The CDR3 sequence is 15 residues long. Trimming took 6 bases from V and 0 from J, leaving 11 bases between them. The CDR3: CASSPSYTNTGELFF. CDR3 in DNA: TGTGCCAGCAGTCCCTCCTATACGAACACCGGGGAGCTGTTTTTT.

This clonotype was seen a few times. The V gene is TRBV4-3, the J gene TRBJ1-1; no clear D. Germline lookup yields CDR1 LGHNA and CDR2 YSLEER. The CDR3 is made up of 14 amino acids. Trimming left V 2 bases short and J 3 bases short, with 10 bases between. CDR3 protein: CASSQSGLDTEAFF. DNA of the CDR3: TGCGCCAGCAGCCAATCCGGGTTGGACACTGAAGCTTTCTTT.

The genes are TRBV3-1 and TRBJ1-6, with 9 bases fitting TRBD1. This CDR3 contains 15 residues. V lost 1 base, J lost 9 bases, and 4 bases stayed unmatched. Germline CDR1 and CDR2: LGHDT and YNNKEL (reference sequence). Here the CDR3 reads CASSQGQGGGSPLHF. CDR3 DNA: TGTGCCAGCAGCCAAGGACAGGGGGGCGGTTCACCCCTCCACTTT.

In this sample, this clonotype turned up a few times. The V call is TRBV2, the J call TRBJ2-5; a possible D gene is TRBD2 (7 bases). The V gene lost 3 bases and the J gene lost 4 bases, with 12 bases spanning the gap. The germline CDR1 and CDR2 sequences are SNHLY and FYNNEI. CDR3 length: 14 residues. The CDR3 DNA reads TGTGCCAGCAGTGAGTTGAGGGGGGGAGAGACCCAGTACTTC. It translates to CASSELRGGETQYF. The whole variable domain, remainder taken from reference TRBV2 and TRBJ2-5, is EPEVTQTPSHQVTQMGQEVILRCVPISNHLYFYWYRQILGQKVEFLVSFYNNEISEKSEIFDDQFSVERPDGSNFTLKIRSTKLEDSAMYFCASSELRGGETQYFGPGTRLLVL.

The chain combines TRBV24-1 with TRBJ2-1; 7 bases line up with TRBD2. V lost 4 bases to trimming and J lost 2 bases; unmatched junction nucleotides: 10. This CDR3 contains 17 residues. Germline CDR1 reads KGHDR; CDR2 reads SFDVKD. DNA of the CDR3: TGTGCCACCAGTGACCTGGAGACTAGCTTCCCCTACAATGAGCAGTTCTTC. It codes for CATSDLETSFPYNEQFF.

The CDR3 nucleotides are TGTGCCATCAGCCGAAGCGACGGTAACACTGAAGCTTTCTTT. Amino acid sequence: CAISRSDGNTEAFF. J is TRBJ1-1 and V is TRBV10-3; D gene unclear. The CDR3 totals 14 residues. The V end lost 6 bases, the J end lost 2 bases, and 13 bases lay between the germline ends. Germline V lookup: CDR1 ENHRY, CDR2 SYGVKD.